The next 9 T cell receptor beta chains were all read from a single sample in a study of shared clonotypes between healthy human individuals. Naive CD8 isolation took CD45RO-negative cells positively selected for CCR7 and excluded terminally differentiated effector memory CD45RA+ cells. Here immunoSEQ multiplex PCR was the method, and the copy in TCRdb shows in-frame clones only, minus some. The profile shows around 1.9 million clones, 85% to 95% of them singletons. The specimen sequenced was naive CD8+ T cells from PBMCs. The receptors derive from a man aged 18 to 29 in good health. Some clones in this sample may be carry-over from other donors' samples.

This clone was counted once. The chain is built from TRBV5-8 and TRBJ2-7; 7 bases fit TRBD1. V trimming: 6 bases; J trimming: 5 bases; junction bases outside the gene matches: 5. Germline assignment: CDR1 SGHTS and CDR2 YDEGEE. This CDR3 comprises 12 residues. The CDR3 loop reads CASTNRGHEQYF. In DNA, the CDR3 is TGTGCCAGCACAAACAGGGGCCACGAGCAGTACTTC. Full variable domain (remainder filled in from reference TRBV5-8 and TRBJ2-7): EAGVTQSPTHLIKTRGQQATLRCSPISGHTSVYWYQQALGLGLQFLLWYDEGEERNRGNFPPRFSGRQFPNYSSELNVNALELEDSALYLCASTNRGHEQYFGPGTRLTVT.

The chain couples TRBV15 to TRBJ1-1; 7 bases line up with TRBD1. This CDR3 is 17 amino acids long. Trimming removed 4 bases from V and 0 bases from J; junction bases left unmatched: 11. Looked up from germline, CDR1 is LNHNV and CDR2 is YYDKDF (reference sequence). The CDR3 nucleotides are TGTGCCACCAGCACATCCCTCGGACAGGCCCTGAACACTGAAGCTTTCTTT. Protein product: CATSTSLGQALNTEAFF.

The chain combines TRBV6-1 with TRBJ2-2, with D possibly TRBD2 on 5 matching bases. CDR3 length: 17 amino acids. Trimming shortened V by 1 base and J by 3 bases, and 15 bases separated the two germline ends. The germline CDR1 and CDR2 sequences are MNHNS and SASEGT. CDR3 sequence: CASSEDLLGADTGELFF. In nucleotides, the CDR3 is TGTGCCAGCAGTGAAGACCTCTTGGGAGCCGACACCGGGGAGCTGTTTTTT.

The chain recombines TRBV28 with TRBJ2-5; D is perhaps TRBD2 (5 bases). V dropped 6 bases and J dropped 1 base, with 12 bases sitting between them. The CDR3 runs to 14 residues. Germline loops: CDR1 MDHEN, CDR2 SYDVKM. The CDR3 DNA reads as TGTGCCAGCAGCATCCTAGCAGCCCAAGAGACCCAGTACTTC. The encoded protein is CASSILAAQETQYF.

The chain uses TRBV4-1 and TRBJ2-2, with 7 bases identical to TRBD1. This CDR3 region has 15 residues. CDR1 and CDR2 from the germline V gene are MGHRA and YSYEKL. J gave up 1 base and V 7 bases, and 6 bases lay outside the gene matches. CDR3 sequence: CASTLWTGNTGELFF. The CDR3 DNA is TGCGCCAGCACCCTCTGGACAGGGAACACCGGGGAGCTGTTTTTT.

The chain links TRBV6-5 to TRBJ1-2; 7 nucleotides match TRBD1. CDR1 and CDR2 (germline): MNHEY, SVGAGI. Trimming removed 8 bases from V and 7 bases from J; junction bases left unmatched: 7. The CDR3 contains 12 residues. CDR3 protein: CASGPDRVGYTF. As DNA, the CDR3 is TGTGCCAGCGGGCCTGACAGGGTTGGCTACACCTTC.

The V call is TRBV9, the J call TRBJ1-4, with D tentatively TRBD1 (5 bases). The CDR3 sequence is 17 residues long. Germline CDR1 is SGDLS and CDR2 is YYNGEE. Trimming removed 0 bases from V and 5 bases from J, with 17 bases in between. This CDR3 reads CASSVGVEQVPNEKLFF. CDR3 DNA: TGTGCCAGCAGCGTAGGCGTGGAACAGGTTCCAAATGAAAAACTGTTTTTT.

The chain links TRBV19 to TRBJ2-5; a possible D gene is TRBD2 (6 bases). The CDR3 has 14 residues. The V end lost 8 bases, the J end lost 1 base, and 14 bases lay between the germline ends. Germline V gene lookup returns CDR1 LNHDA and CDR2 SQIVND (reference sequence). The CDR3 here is CASGRRGIQETQYF. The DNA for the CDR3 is TGTGCCAGTGGGAGGCGGGGAATCCAAGAGACCCAGTACTTC.

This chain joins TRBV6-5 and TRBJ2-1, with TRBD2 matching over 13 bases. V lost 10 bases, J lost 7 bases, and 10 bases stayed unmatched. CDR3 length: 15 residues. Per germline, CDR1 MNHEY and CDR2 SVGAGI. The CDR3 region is CATRLAGGIENEQFF. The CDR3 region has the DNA TGTGCCACCAGACTAGCGGGAGGCATTGAGAATGAGCAGTTCTTC.